Listed below are T cell receptor beta chains from one sample, sequenced in a study of blood T cell repertoires in COVID-19. Here immunoSEQ multiplex PCR was the method, and the copy in TCRdb shows in-frame clones only, minus some. The sample has 300,000 or so clones, more than 85% seen once. The sample comprised peripheral blood. The origin of the receptors is a man between 65 and 85 years old with acute or convalescent COVID-19. Each CDR3 is given with its conserved first and last residue. The D gene is left open where the match is weak. Clone size is given for some rows only: seen once, a few or many times, or a class if the clone is expanded.

j_call	v_call	d_call	clone_size	cdr3_aa	cdr3_nt
TRBJ2-3	TRBV6-5	TRBD1	-	CASSYGQGAGTDTQYF	TGTGCCAGCAGTTACGGTCAGGGGGCGGGCACAGATACGCAGTATTTT
TRBJ2-1	TRBV10-2	TRBD2	-	CASSVASGRREQFF	TGCGCCAGCAGTGTGGCTAGCGGGAGGAGGGAGCAGTTCTTC
TRBJ1-5	TRBV6-5	-	once	CASSYRGGQPQHF	TGTGCCAGCAGTTACCGAGGCGGTCAGCCCCAGCATTTT
TRBJ2-1	TRBV5-1	TRBD2	-	CASSKVGGTSYNEQFF	TGCGCCAGCAGCAAGGTCGGGGGGACCTCCTACAATGAGCAGTTCTTC
TRBJ1-5	TRBV2	TRBD1	few	CASTYVPGGSNQPQHF	TGTGCCAGCACCTACGTGCCAGGGGGAAGCAATCAGCCCCAGCATTTT
TRBJ1-5	TRBV29-1	-	-	CSVWGGGTQPQHF	TGCAGCGTCTGGGGCGGGGGAACCCAGCCCCAGCATTTT
TRBJ1-2	TRBV6-5	-	once	CASSPDTVYGYTF	TGTGCCAGCAGCCCAGACACTGTCTATGGCTACACCTTC
TRBJ2-5	TRBV7-9	-	-	CASSLNREGQYF	TGTGCCAGCAGCCTCAACAGGGAAGGCCAGTACTTC
TRBJ1-5	TRBV6-1	-	-	CASSARGGESNQPQHF	TGTGCCAGCAGTGCCCGAGGGGGGGAGAGCAATCAGCCCCAGCATTTT
TRBJ1-5	TRBV18	TRBD1	-	CASSLGTGGNQPQHF	TGTGCCAGCTCGTTAGGGACAGGGGGCAATCAGCCCCAGCATTTT
TRBJ2-3	TRBV6-5	TRBD2	-	CASRRKGTSGDTQYF	TGTGCCAGCAGACGAAAGGGGACTAGCGGAGATACGCAGTATTTT
TRBJ2-5	TRBV7-2	TRBD2	-	CASSFQRGAQETQYF	TGTGCCAGCAGCTTCCAGCGGGGGGCCCAAGAGACCCAGTACTTC
TRBJ2-2	TRBV7-2	-	-	CASSLGGQPGELFF	TGTGCCAGCAGCCTAGGTGGACAGCCCGGGGAGCTGTTTTTT
TRBJ1-5	TRBV21-1	-	-	CASSKAPTRDRDLSNQPQHF	TGTGCCAGCAGCAAAGCGCCTACAAGGGACAGGGATCTGAGCAATCAGCCCCAGCATTTT
TRBJ2-5	TRBV5-4	-	-	CASSLDPSRGGETQYF	TGTGCCAGCAGCTTGGATCCTAGCCGGGGAGGCGAGACCCAGTACTTC
TRBJ2-5	TRBV5-1	-	-	CASNPGSQETQYF	TGCGCCAGCAACCCCGGGAGCCAAGAGACCCAGTACTTC
TRBJ2-3	TRBV5-1	-	-	CASSAADPSADTQYF	TGCGCCAGCAGCGCAGCGGACCCGTCGGCAGATACGCAGTATTTT
TRBJ1-3	TRBV7-2	TRBD1	once	CASSSRQGRNTIYF	TGTGCCAGCAGCTCACGACAGGGGAGAAACACCATATATTTT
TRBJ2-5	TRBV5-4	-	-	CASGVGQQETQYF	TGTGCCAGCGGCGTCGGACAGCAAGAGACCCAGTACTTC
TRBJ2-2	TRBV9	TRBD2	-	CASSPGLAVTGELFF	TGTGCCAGCAGCCCGGGACTAGCGGTCACCGGGGAGCTGTTTTTT
TRBJ2-1	TRBV3-1/TRBV3-2	TRBD1	-	CASSRTGASSYNEQFF	TGTGCCAGCAGCCGGACAGGGGCGAGCTCCTACAATGAGCAGTTCTTC
TRBJ2-1	TRBV10-2	-	-	CASSDRGKRQSEQFF	TGCGCCAGCAGTGACCGTGGGAAACGACAGTCTGAGCAGTTCTTC
TRBJ1-6	TRBV11-2	-	-	CASSLQLTSPLHF	TGTGCCAGCAGCTTGCAGTTAACTTCACCCCTCCACTTT
TRBJ1-3	TRBV29-1	-	once	CSVITGAGNTIYF	TGCAGCGTCATAACAGGAGCTGGAAACACCATATATTTT
TRBJ2-1	TRBV5-4	-	-	CASSLGAEAEQFF	TGTGCCAGCAGCTTGGGTGCAGAGGCTGAGCAGTTCTTC
TRBJ2-7	TRBV27	TRBD2	-	CASSSRTSGTYEQYF	TGTGCCAGCAGTTCGCGGACTAGCGGGACTTACGAGCAGTACTTC
TRBJ2-2	TRBV7-9	TRBD2	-	CASSFPLAGGPSTGELFF	TGTGCCAGCAGCTTCCCACTAGCGGGGGGGCCTAGCACCGGGGAGCTGTTTTTT
TRBJ2-7	TRBV7-9	-	-	CASSRTGPDYEQYF	TGTGCCAGCAGCCGTACAGGGCCAGACTACGAGCAGTACTTC
TRBJ2-7	TRBV29-1	-	-	CSVEDVVSYEQYF	TGCAGCGTTGAAGATGTAGTCTCCTACGAGCAGTACTTC
TRBJ2-3	TRBV10-3	TRBD2	-	CASQVTGGSTDTQYF	TGTGCCAGCCAAGTAACGGGGGGAAGCACAGATACGCAGTATTTT
TRBJ1-5	TRBV28	TRBD1	-	CASSLLGTGGNQPQHF	TGTGCCAGCAGCCTATTGGGGACAGGGGGAAATCAGCCCCAGCATTTT
TRBJ1-5	TRBV19	-	-	CASSIRGGGTGNQPQHF	TGTGCCAGTAGTATTCGGGGAGGGGGTACTGGAAATCAGCCCCAGCATTTT
TRBJ2-2	TRBV5-8	-	-	CASSLAWGRDGNTGELFF	TGTGCCAGCAGCTTGGCCTGGGGCAGGGATGGGAACACCGGGGAGCTGTTTTTT
TRBJ2-7	TRBV19	-	-	CASSIGVVGGLSGQYF	TGTGCCAGTAGTATTGGAGTTGTGGGCGGGTTGAGCGGGCAGTACTTC
TRBJ1-2	TRBV2	-	-	CASIPPGTLYGYTF	TGTGCCAGCATTCCACCCGGGACTCTCTATGGCTACACCTTC
TRBJ2-5	TRBV21-1	-	once	CASASSKGGLAGPRSQETQYF	TGTGCCAGCGCCAGCAGCAAAGGGGGACTAGCGGGTCCCCGGTCCCAAGAGACCCAGTACTTC